The T cell receptor beta chain under discussion was sequenced for a study of T cell changes during pregnancy in multiple sclerosis. Here immunoSEQ multiplex PCR was the method, and the copy in TCRdb shows in-frame clones only, minus some. The table lists under 60,000 clones, about 92% of them singletons. This CDR3 is 13 amino acids long. The ends lost 6 bases at V and 2 bases at J; junction bases unmatched: 3. Germline values: CDR1 MNHEY, CDR2 SVGAGI. The sample in question was CD4+ T cells from peripheral blood mononuclear cells, obtained in the third trimester of pregnancy. This chain connects TRBV6-5 to TRBJ1-2, with TRBD1 identical over 7 bases. The receptor's source is a female donor with multiple sclerosis, enrolled in a pregnancy study. The CDR3 protein is CASSSQGNYGYTF. The CDR3 DNA reads as TGTGCCAGCAGCTCACAGGGGAACTATGGCTACACCTTC.